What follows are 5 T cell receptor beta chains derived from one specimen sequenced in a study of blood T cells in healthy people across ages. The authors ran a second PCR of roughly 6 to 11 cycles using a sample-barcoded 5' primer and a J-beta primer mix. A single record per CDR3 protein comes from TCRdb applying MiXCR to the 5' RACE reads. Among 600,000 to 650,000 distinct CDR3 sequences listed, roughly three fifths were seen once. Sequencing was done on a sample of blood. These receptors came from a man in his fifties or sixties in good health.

CDR3 amino acids: CSAHLGEETQYF. The CDR3 DNA follows: TGCAGCGCCCATCTGGGGGAAGAGACCCAGTACTTC. The V call is TRBV29-1, the J call TRBJ2-5; D tentatively fits TRBD1 or TRBD2 (5 bases each). Trimming shortened V by 7 bases and J by 3 bases, and 12 bases separated the two germline ends. Germline V gene sequence: CDR1 SQVTM, CDR2 ANQGSEA. This CDR3 is built from 12 residues.

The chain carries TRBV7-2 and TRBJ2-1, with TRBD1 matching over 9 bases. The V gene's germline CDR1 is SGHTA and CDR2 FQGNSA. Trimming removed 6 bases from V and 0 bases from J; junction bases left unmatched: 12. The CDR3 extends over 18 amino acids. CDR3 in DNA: TGTGCCAGCAGACCGGGACAGGGCTTCGCGGGCTCCTACAATGAGCAGTTCTTC. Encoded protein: CASRPGQGFAGSYNEQFF.

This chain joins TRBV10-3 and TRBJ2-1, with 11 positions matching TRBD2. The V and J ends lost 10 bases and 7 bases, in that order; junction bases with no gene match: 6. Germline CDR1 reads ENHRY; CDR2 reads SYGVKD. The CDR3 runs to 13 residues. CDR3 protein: CATLAGGQNEQFF. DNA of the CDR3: TGTGCCACCTTAGCGGGGGGGCAGAATGAGCAGTTCTTC.

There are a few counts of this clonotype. The CDR3 sequence is CASSTRTAYNEQFF. The CDR3 nucleotides read TGTGCCAGCAGCACCCGCACCGCCTACAATGAGCAGTTCTTC. This chain connects TRBV5-6 to TRBJ2-1; D gene unclear. The CDR3 length is 14 residues. Germline V gene lookup returns CDR1 SGHDT and CDR2 YYEEEE. V was clipped by 4 bases and J by 2 bases, with 10 bases between them.

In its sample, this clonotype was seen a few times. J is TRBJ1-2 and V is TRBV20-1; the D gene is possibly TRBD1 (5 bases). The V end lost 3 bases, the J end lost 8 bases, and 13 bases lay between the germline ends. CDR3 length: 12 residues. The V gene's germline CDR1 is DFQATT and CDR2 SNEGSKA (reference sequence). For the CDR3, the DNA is TGCAGTGCTAGTCGGCAGGGAGAAGGCTACACCTTC. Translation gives CSASRQGEGYTF.